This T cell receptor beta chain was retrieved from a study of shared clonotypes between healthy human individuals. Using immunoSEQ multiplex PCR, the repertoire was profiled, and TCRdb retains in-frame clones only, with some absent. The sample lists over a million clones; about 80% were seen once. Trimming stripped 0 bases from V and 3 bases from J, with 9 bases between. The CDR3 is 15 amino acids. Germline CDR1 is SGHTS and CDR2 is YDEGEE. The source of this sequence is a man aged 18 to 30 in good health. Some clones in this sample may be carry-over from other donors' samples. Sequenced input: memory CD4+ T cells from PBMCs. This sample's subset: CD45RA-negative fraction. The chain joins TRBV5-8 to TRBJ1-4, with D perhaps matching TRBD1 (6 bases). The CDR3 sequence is CASSLVGGPNEKLFF. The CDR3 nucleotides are TGTGCCAGCAGCTTGGTGGGGGGCCCTAATGAAAAACTGTTTTTT.